This T cell receptor (beta chain) was obtained from a study of T cells in Graves' hyperthyroidism and ophthalmopathy. Overall study context: Peripheral blood sampling occurred at initial diagnosis, before any treatment.

Germline-derived CDR1 and CDR2 are MNHNS and SASEGT. There are 13 residues in the CDR3. Only a few counts were recorded for this clonotype. A read error may be the cause here, since a much bigger clone is one base away. Amplification targeted TCR beta CDR3 regions from RNA transcripts. Carried out on the TCR CDR3, a first-round RT-PCR used the HTBI primer set. TCRdb redid the calling of the multiplex PCR reads with MiXCR, one entry per CDR3 protein. The profile shows around 200,000 distinct CDR3 sequences, around 20% of them singletons. V gene TRBV6-1 combines with J gene TRBJ1-1, with TRBD1 as a possible D gene (6 bases). The sequencing input was blood. This TCR was recovered from a man aged 35-49 years with Graves' hyperthyroidism. The CDR3 reads CTSIGGLVTEAFF. In nucleotides, the CDR3 is TGTACCAGCATCGGGGGGCTTGTCACTGAAGCTTTCTTT.